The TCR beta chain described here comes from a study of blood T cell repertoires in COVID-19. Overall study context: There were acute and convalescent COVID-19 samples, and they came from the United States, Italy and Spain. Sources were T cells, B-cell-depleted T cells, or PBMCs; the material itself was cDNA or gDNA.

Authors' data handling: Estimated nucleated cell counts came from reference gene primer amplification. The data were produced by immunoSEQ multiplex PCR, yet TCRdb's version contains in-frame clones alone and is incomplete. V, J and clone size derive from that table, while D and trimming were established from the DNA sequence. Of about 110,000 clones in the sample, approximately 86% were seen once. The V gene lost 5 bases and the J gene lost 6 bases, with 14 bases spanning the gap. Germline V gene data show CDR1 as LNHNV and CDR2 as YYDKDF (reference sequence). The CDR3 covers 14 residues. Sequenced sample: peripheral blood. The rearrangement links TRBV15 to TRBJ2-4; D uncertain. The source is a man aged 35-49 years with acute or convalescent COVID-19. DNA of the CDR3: TGTGCCACCAGCGCAGGCAATGGTGTAAACATTCAGTACTTC. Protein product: CATSAGNGVNIQYF.